This TCR beta chain was sequenced during a study of T cell responses to AZD1222 COVID-19 vaccine. The study's findings and limits: With dominance at 160-218 and 743-854, vaccine-associated CD4 TCRs spanned spike.

The CDR3 has 13 amino acids. The germline V and J ends were trimmed by 7 bases and 4 bases, with 13 bases remaining between them. Method: immunoSEQ multiplex PCR; TCRdb's copy keeps in-frame clones and lacks some. The repertoire holds about 140,000 clones, approximately 86% seen once, with 3% to 4.5% in the top ten. Of note for this clone: The antigen is not known.

This chain joins TRBV12-3 or TRBV12-4 and TRBJ1-2; weak D call: TRBD1 (6 bases). The sample in question was peripheral blood, obtained on day 0 of AZD1222 vaccination. The sequence was obtained from an adult in good health. CDR3 residues: CASKRGAGYGYTF. CDR3 coding DNA: TGTGCCAGCAAGCGGGGGGCCGGCTATGGCTACACCTTC.